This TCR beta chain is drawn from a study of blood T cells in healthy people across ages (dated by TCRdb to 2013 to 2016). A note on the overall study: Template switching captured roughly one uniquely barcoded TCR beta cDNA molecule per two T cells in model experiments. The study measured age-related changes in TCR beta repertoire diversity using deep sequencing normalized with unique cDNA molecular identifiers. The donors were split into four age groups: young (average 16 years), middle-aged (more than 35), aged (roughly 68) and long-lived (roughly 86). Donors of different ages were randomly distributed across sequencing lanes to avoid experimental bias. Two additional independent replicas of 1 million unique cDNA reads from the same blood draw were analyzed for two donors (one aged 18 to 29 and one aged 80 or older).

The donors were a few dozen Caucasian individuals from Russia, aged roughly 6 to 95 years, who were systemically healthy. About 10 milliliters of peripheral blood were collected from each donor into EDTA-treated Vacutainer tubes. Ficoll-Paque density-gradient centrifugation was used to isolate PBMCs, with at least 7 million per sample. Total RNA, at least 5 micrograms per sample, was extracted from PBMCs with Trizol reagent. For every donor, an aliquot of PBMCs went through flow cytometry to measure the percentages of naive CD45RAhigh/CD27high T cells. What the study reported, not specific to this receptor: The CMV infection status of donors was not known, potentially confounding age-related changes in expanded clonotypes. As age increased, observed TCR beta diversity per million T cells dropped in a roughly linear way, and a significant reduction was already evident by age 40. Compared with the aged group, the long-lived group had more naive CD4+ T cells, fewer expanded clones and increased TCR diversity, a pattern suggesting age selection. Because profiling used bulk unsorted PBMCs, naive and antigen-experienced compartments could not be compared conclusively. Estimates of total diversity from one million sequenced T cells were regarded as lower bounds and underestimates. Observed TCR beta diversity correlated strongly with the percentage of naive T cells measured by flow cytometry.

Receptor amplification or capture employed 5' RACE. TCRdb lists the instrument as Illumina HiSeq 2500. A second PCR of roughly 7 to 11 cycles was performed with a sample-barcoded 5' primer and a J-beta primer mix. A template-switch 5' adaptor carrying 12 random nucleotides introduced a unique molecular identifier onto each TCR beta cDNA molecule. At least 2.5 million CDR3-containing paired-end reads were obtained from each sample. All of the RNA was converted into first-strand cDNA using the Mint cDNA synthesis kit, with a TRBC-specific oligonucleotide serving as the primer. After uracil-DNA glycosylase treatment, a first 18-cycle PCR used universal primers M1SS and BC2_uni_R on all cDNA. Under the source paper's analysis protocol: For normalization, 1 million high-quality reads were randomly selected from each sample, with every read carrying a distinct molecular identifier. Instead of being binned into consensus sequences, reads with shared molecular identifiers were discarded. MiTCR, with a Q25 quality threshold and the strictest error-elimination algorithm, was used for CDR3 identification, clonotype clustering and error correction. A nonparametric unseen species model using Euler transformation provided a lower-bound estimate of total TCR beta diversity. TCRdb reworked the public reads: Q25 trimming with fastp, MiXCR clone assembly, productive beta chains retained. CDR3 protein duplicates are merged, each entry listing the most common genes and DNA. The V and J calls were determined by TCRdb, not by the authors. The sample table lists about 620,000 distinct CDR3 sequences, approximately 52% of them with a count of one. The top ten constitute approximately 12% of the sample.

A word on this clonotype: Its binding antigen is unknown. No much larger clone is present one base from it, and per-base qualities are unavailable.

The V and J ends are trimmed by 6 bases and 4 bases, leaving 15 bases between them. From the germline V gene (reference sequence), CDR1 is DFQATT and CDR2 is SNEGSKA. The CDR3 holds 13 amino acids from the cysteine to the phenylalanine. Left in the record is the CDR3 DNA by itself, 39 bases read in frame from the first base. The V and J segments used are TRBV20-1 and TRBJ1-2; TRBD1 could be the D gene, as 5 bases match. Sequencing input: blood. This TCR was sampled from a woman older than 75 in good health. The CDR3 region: CSARLGTIYGYTF. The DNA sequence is TGCAGTGCCCGGCTGGGGACCATCTATGGCTACACCTTC.